The 19 T cell receptor beta chains listed next were all sequenced from one sample in a study of a mutant IDH1 vaccine in newly diagnosed glioma. Their antigens are not known. The time point: week 47, end of study. The content of each vaccine dose was 300 ug of mutant IDH1 20-mer peptide, and topical imiquimod accompanied it. Method: immunoSEQ multiplex PCR; TCRdb's copy keeps in-frame clones and lacks some. The sample records around 94,000 clones, around 92% being singletons. Source: PBMCs, taken from a glioma patient whose treatment included an IDH1 peptide vaccine. The source of these receptors is a woman aged 45-60 years with glioma.

The rearrangement uses TRBV11-1 and TRBJ2-7, with TRBD1 matching 9 bases. CDR1 and CDR2 from the germline V gene are SGHAT and FQDESV (reference sequence). This CDR3 comprises 15 residues. Unmatched junction bases numbered 13, after V lost 4 bases and J lost 9 bases. In DNA, the CDR3 is TGTGCCAGCAGCTCAATACCGGGACAGGGAAGCGCGCAGTACTTC. It is translated as CASSSIPGQGSAQYF.

The rearrangement links TRBV28 to TRBJ1-6; no clear D. The CDR3 loop spans 13 amino acids. The V gene lost 7 bases and the J gene lost 7 bases, with 11 bases spanning the gap. CDR1 and CDR2 (germline): MDHEN, SYDVKM. CDR3 amino acids: CASIRRRNSPLHF. The CDR3 coding sequence is TGTGCCAGCATCCGGAGGAGGAATTCACCCCTCCACTTT.

This clone was detected only once. The CDR3 coding sequence is TGTGCCAGCAGCTCAAATGGACAGAGGCTCTACGAGCAGTACTTC. The encoded protein is CASSSNGQRLYEQYF. The chain links TRBV7-9 to TRBJ2-7; D possibly corresponds to TRBD1 (6 bases). Germline-derived CDR1 and CDR2 are SEHNR and FQNEAQ (reference sequence). Trimming shortened V by 4 bases and J by 3 bases, and 16 bases separated the two germline ends. This CDR3 has 15 amino acids.

This clone appeared once. J is TRBJ2-2 and V is TRBV21-1. TRBV21-1 is marked as a pseudogene. This CDR3 region has 18 residues. The CDR3 loop reads CASSKAVLGRTNTGELFF. The CDR3 coding sequence is TGTGCCAGCAGCAAAGCTGTTTTGGGACGGACGAACACCGGGGAGCTGTTTTTT.

The chain links TRBV6-1 to TRBJ2-1; unclear D gene. V was pared by 3 bases and J by 0 bases, with 9 bases between. CDR3 length: 15 amino acids. Germline V gene lookup returns CDR1 MNHNS and CDR2 SASEGT. The CDR3 here is CASSDASSSYNEQFF. The CDR3 DNA reads as TGTGCCAGCAGTGACGCGTCGAGCTCCTACAATGAGCAGTTCTTC.

This chain connects TRBV5-1 to TRBJ2-5, with D possibly called TRBD1 or TRBD2 (5 bases each). The CDR3 spans 14 residues. The ends were cut back, 3 bases at V and 4 bases at J, with 13 bases in the middle. Germline V gene data show CDR1 as SGHRS and CDR2 as YFSETQ. CDR3 amino acids: CASSSPEGLETQYF. As DNA, the CDR3 is TGCGCCAGCAGCTCTCCCGAGGGGTTAGAGACCCAGTACTTC.

The V and J genes are TRBV5-1 and TRBJ1-1; 9 nucleotides align to TRBD1. The germline V gene encodes CDR1 SGHRS and CDR2 YFSETQ. J gave up 3 bases and V 3 bases, and 9 bases lay outside the gene matches. The CDR3 spans 16 residues. In DNA form, the CDR3 reads TGCGCCAGCAGCTGGGGACAGGGAGGGCTGGACACTGAAGCTTTCTTT. It encodes CASSWGQGGLDTEAFF. The whole variable domain, filled in from reference TRBV5-1 and TRBJ1-1, reads KAGVTQTPRYLIKTRGQQVTLSCSPISGHRSVSWYQQTPGQGLQFLFEYFSETQRNKGNFPGRFSGRQFSNSRSEMNVSTLELGDSALYLCASSWGQGGLDTEAFFGQGTRLTVV.

The V and J genes are TRBV10-3 and TRBJ1-5; 7 nucleotides align to TRBD1. With 6 bases clipped from V and 0 bases from J, the junction kept 5 bases outside the gene matches. This CDR3 has 15 residues. Germline values: CDR1 ENHRY, CDR2 SYGVKD. The CDR3 sequence: CAISRDSYSNQPQHF. CDR3 bases: TGTGCCATCAGCCGGGACAGCTATAGCAATCAGCCCCAGCATTTT.

The chain recombines TRBV11-3 with TRBJ2-7, with D possibly being TRBD1 (5 bases). This CDR3 spans 14 amino acids. The germline gives CDR1 SGHNT, CDR2 YENEEA. Deletions cut 1 base from V and 3 bases from J, with 10 bases between. This chain's CDR3 is CASSLGGSDYEQYF. DNA for the CDR3: TGTGCCAGCAGCTTAGGGGGCAGTGACTACGAGCAGTACTTC.

This sequence joins TRBV6-1 and TRBJ2-5; D may be TRBD1 or TRBD2 (5 bases each). There are 14 residues in the CDR3. Trimming stripped 1 base from V and 7 bases from J, with 13 bases between. Germline V gene sequence: CDR1 MNHNS, CDR2 SASEGT. Here the CDR3 reads CASSEGGSLATQYF. The CDR3 DNA is TGTGCCAGCAGTGAAGGGGGGTCTCTTGCGACCCAGTACTTC.

The genes are TRBV5-1 and TRBJ2-1; D is possibly TRBD2 (5 bases). This CDR3 region has 12 residues. V dropped 4 bases and J dropped 9 bases, with 11 bases sitting between them. CDR1 and CDR2 from the germline V gene are SGHRS and YFSETQ. The CDR3 is CASSTLRGEQFF. The CDR3 coding sequence is TGCGCCAGCAGCACACTTCGGGGTGAGCAGTTCTTC.

The J gene is TRBJ2-7, the V gene TRBV30; either TRBD1 or TRBD2 may supply D (5 bases each). This CDR3 comprises 13 residues. The germline V and J ends were trimmed by 4 bases and 0 bases, with 10 bases remaining between them. Germline CDR1 reads GTSNPN; CDR2 reads SVGIG (reference sequence). The CDR3 loop is CAWTGQVSYEQYF. The CDR3 nucleotides read TGTGCCTGGACGGGGCAGGTCTCCTACGAGCAGTACTTC.

This chain connects TRBV6-6 to TRBJ2-1; D is unclear. CDR1 and CDR2 (germline): MNHNY, SVGAGI (reference sequence). V was trimmed by 6 bases and J by 3 bases, leaving 6 bases between them. This CDR3 spans 12 amino acids. The CDR3 coding sequence is TGTGCCAGCAGCCGGATCTACAATGAGCAGTTCTTC. This translates into CASSRIYNEQFF.

This clone has only one observation. J is TRBJ1-2 and V is TRBV7-9; 7 positions match TRBD1. CDR1 and CDR2 (germline): SEHNR, FQNEAQ (reference sequence). The V gene end was trimmed by 1 base and the J gene end by 6 bases; junction bases not matched to a gene: 11. This CDR3 spans 16 amino acids. In DNA form, the CDR3 reads TGTGCCAGCAGCTTAGGGGTCGGACAGGCCATCGATGGCTACACCTTC. Its translation: CASSLGVGQAIDGYTF.

This chain joins TRBV2 and TRBJ1-6; 7 bases map to TRBD1. Germline V gives CDR1 SNHLY, CDR2 FYNNEI. The CDR3 spans 13 residues. With 4 bases clipped from V and 6 bases from J, the junction kept 0 bases outside the gene matches. As DNA, the CDR3 is TGTGCCAGCAGTGGACAGGGTAATTCACCCCTCCACTTT. This sequence encodes CASSGQGNSPLHF.

In regard to this clone: This could be a read error, since a much larger clone is one nucleotide away. The sample has other DNA sequences that encode this CDR3 too. The chain recombines TRBV2 with TRBJ1-5; D ambiguous. V was cut by 7 bases and J by 0 bases, with 7 bases left in between. CDR1 is SNHLY, CDR2 FYNNEI, per germline. The CDR3 has 13 amino acids. DNA of the CDR3: TGTGCCAGCAAAAGGGATAGCAATCAGCCCCAGCATTTT. It codes for CASKRDSNQPQHF.

V gene TRBV27 combines with J gene TRBJ2-7, with a tentative D call TRBD1 (6 bases). The V end was cut by 6 bases, the J end by 6 bases, with 15 bases between. The CDR3 has 13 residues. Germline V gene data show CDR1 as MNHEY and CDR2 as SMNVEV (reference sequence). CDR3 protein: CASRRNRGSEQYF. The DNA for the CDR3 is TGTGCCAGCAGAAGAAATAGGGGGAGCGAGCAGTACTTC.

The chain has TRBV28 and TRBJ2-5; 7 nucleotides align to TRBD1. J lost 5 bases, V lost 1 base, and 7 bases had no gene match. Germline values: CDR1 MDHEN, CDR2 SYDVKM. The length of the CDR3 is 15 residues. The CDR3 reads CASSLYPTGAETQYF. CDR3 in DNA: TGTGCCAGCAGTTTATACCCTACAGGGGCGGAGACCCAGTACTTC.

The gene calls are TRBV5-1 and TRBJ2-7; 16 positions match TRBD2. With 3 bases clipped from V and 4 bases from J, the junction kept 13 bases outside the gene matches. CDR1 and CDR2 (germline): SGHRS, YFSETQ. This CDR3 contains 19 residues. As DNA, the CDR3 is TGCGCCAGCAGCTACAACACCGGGACTAGCGGGAGGGAAAGGTACGAGCAGTACTTC. It specifies CASSYNTGTSGRERYEQYF.